A selection of T cell receptor beta chains follows, all from one sample in a study of PD-L1 blockade in urothelial cancer. Assay used: immunoSEQ multiplex PCR; TCRdb lists only in-frame clones, some missing. The sample has 30,000 to 40,000 clones, around 81% seen once. Sequenced here: PBMCs, sampled around atezolizumab (anti-PD-L1) treatment. The receptors come from a man older than 75 with urothelial cancer. Both conserved end residues are part of each CDR3. D genes are given only for firm matches. Clone size is shown for a subset of rows, as once, few, many or a class of expanded clone.

- | TRBJ2-3 | TRBV2 | - | 12 | TGTGCCAGCACTCTGGGGCGAGATACGCAGTATTTT | CASTLGRDTQYF
- | TRBJ2-1 | TRBV11-2 | - | 16 | TGTGCCAGCAGCTTATCCGGCCGCGGCTCCTACAATGAGCAGTTCTTC | CASSLSGRGSYNEQFF
- | TRBJ1-4 | TRBV11-2 | - | 14 | TGTGCCAGCAGCTTGCGAAGAACTAATGAAAAACTGTTTTTT | CASSLRRTNEKLFF
- | TRBJ2-7 | TRBV18 | - | 16 | TGTGCCAGCTCACCACCGGCCAGCGGGCCATTTTACGAGCAGTACTTC | CASSPPASGPFYEQYF
- | TRBJ2-2 | TRBV7-2 | - | 16 | TGTGCCAGCAGCTTACTCCCCGTAAGAGATACCGGGGAGCTGTTTTTT | CASSLLPVRDTGELFF
- | TRBJ2-4 | TRBV4-1 | - | 18 | TGCGCCAGCAGCCAAGGGCCGGCTTTCGAGGTAGCCAAAAACATTCAGTACTTC | CASSQGPAFEVAKNIQYF
- | TRBJ1-1 | TRBV7-6 | - | 13 | TGTGCCAGCAGCTTATCGGGGTACACTGAAGCTTTCTTT | CASSLSGYTEAFF
TRBD2 | TRBJ2-5 | TRBV5-1 | - | 14 | TGCGCCAGCAGCTTGAGCGGGAGAAGGGAGACCCAGTACTTC | CASSLSGRRETQYF
- | TRBJ2-6 | TRBV7-2 | - | 18 | TGTGCCAGCAGCTTTGCAGGCCAGCGGGCTTCTGGGGCCAACGTCCTGACTTTC | CASSFAGQRASGANVLTF
- | TRBJ2-6 | TRBV5-1 | - | 17 | TGCGCCAGCAGGTCACAGGATGGTGCCCGAGGAGCCAACGTCCTGACTTTC | CASRSQDGARGANVLTF
- | TRBJ2-1 | TRBV5-1 | - | 13 | TGCGCCAGTGCCTTTAACCAGTACAATGAGCAGTTCTTC | CASAFNQYNEQFF
TRBD1 | TRBJ1-2 | TRBV11-3 | - | 14 | TGTGCCAGCAGCTTAGATGGGGACAGGTACGGCTACACCTTC | CASSLDGDRYGYTF
- | TRBJ2-3 | TRBV30 | - | 13 | TGTGCCTGGTTGGGGCTATCCACAGATACGCAGTATTTT | CAWLGLSTDTQYF
TRBD2 | TRBJ2-2 | TRBV4-3 | - | 14 | TGCGCCAGCAGCCAAGGGGGGGGTACCGGGGAGCTGTTTTTT | CASSQGGGTGELFF
TRBD2 | TRBJ2-1 | TRBV2 | few | 16 | TGTGCCAGCAGTGAATCGGGGACTAGCGGGGGCAATGAGCAGTTCTTC | CASSESGTSGGNEQFF
TRBD1 | TRBJ2-3 | TRBV7-6 | - | 14 | TGTGCCAGCAGCTCGGGACAGGGCACAGATACGCAGTATTTT | CASSSGQGTDTQYF
TRBD2 | TRBJ2-1 | TRBV28 | - | 15 | TGTGCCAGCAGTTTAGGAGGGAGGGACTACAATGAGCAGTTCTTC | CASSLGGRDYNEQFF
- | TRBJ2-5 | TRBV7-2 | - | 13 | TGTGCCAGCAGCTTGGGGCCCCGAGAGACCCAGTACTTC | CASSLGPRETQYF
- | TRBJ2-5 | TRBV30 | few | 14 | TGTGCCTGGACTAGGGGGTCGGGTAAGGAGACCCAGTACTTC | CAWTRGSGKETQYF
- | TRBJ1-1 | TRBV19 | once | 15 | TGTGCCAGTAGTCCCCTTACGACACCTAACACTGAAGCTTTCTTT | CASSPLTTPNTEAFF
- | TRBJ1-1 | TRBV19 | - | 13 | TGTGCCAGTTCCTGGGGGCAGGGGACTGAAGCTTTCTTT | CASSWGQGTEAFF
TRBD1 | TRBJ2-7 | TRBV18 | - | 14 | TGTGCCAGCTCGCAGCTACAGGGGCCCCACGAGCAGTACTTC | CASSQLQGPHEQYF
- | TRBJ2-7 | TRBV7-8 | - | 15 | TGTGCCAGCAGCCCCGGCGGAGGGGGCCTATACGAGCAGTACTTC | CASSPGGGGLYEQYF
- | TRBJ2-1 | TRBV2 | - | 15 | TGTGCCAGCAAAAGGTGGACAGAGGCAGACAATGAGCAGTTCTTC | CASKRWTEADNEQFF
TRBD2 | TRBJ2-5 | TRBV5-4 | - | 17 | TGTGCCAGCAGCTTAGGCTCTCAGCGGGAGGGCCGGGAGACCCAGTACTTC | CASSLGSQREGRETQYF
- | TRBJ2-5 | TRBV5-4 | - | 15 | TGTGCCAGCAGCTTGAAAGGTACAGTCCAAGAGACCCAGTACTTC | CASSLKGTVQETQYF
TRBD2 | TRBJ2-3 | TRBV19 | - | 16 | TGTGCCAGTAGTAGTCTAGCGGGAGCGGGCACAGATACGCAGTATTTT | CASSSLAGAGTDTQYF
- | TRBJ2-1 | TRBV30 | - | 13 | TGTGCCTGGAGGGAAACAGATTACAATGAGCAGTTCTTC | CAWRETDYNEQFF
- | TRBJ1-4 | TRBV5-6 | - | 15 | TGTGCCAGCAGCCCCTGGGGCAAGGTTAATGAAAAACTGTTTTTT | CASSPWGKVNEKLFF
TRBD1 | TRBJ1-1 | TRBV2 | - | 15 | TGTGCCAGCAGTAGACAGGGACCCCAGAACACTGAAGCTTTCTTT | CASSRQGPQNTEAFF
TRBD1 | TRBJ2-5 | TRBV2 | - | 15 | TGTGCCAGCAATTCCGAGGCAGGGGGCTTAGGGACCCAGTACTTC | CASNSEAGGLGTQYF
- | TRBJ1-1 | TRBV7-6 | - | 13 | TGTGCCAGCAGCCCTGGAGAGACCACTGAAGCTTTCTTT | CASSPGETTEAFF
- | TRBJ1-5 | TRBV19 | - | 15 | TGTGCCAGTAGTATAGACAGGGTTGGCAATCAGCCCCAGCATTTT | CASSIDRVGNQPQHF
- | TRBJ2-5 | TRBV19 | - | 15 | TGTGCCAGTAGTATAGGTGCAGCGTACCAAGAGACCCAGTACTTC | CASSIGAAYQETQYF
- | TRBJ2-2 | TRBV19 | - | 15 | TGTGCCAGTAGTGAAGGGACAATCGGCACCGGGGAGCTGTTTTTT | CASSEGTIGTGELFF
TRBD2 | TRBJ2-7 | TRBV5-1 | - | 15 | TGCGCCAGCAGCAGGACTAGCGGGAGTAGGTACGAGCAGTACTTC | CASSRTSGSRYEQYF
- | TRBJ2-2 | TRBV27 | - | 14 | TGTGCCAGCAGTTCCACCCTAGGTACCGGGGAGCTGTTTTTT | CASSSTLGTGELFF
- | TRBJ2-7 | TRBV2 | - | 14 | TGTGCCAGCAAACTCGGGGGAGGCTCCTACGAGCAGTACTTC | CASKLGGGSYEQYF
TRBD1 | TRBJ2-2 | TRBV7-6 | - | 16 | TGTGCCAGCAGCTTAGCGGCTGGACAGGGAGCCGGGGAGCTGTTTTTT | CASSLAAGQGAGELFF
- | TRBJ1-4 | TRBV5-1 | - | 15 | TGCGCCAGCGGCTGGTCGGGGGCAACTAATGAAAAACTGTTTTTT | CASGWSGATNEKLFF
- | TRBJ2-3 | TRBV6-4 | once | 13 | TGTGCCAGCAGTGCGACAGTCACAGATACGCAGTATTTT | CASSATVTDTQYF